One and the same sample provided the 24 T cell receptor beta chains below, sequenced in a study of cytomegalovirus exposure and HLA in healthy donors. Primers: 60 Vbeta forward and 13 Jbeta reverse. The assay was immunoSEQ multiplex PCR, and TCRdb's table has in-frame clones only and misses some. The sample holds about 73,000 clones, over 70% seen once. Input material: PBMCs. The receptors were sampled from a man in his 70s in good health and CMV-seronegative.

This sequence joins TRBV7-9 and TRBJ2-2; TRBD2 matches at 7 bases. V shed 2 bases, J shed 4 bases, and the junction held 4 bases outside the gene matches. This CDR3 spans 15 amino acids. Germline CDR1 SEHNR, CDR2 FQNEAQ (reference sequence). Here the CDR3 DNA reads TGTGCCAGCAGCTTAAGTCTAGCGGCCACCGGGGAGCTGTTTTTT. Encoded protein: CASSLSLAATGELFF.

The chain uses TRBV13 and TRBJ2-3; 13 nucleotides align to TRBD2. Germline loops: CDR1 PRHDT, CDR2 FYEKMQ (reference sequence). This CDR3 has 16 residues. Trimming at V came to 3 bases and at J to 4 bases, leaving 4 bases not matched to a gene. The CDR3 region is CASSFRTSGGADTQYF. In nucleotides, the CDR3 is TGTGCCAGCAGCTTTCGGACTAGCGGGGGAGCAGATACGCAGTATTTT.

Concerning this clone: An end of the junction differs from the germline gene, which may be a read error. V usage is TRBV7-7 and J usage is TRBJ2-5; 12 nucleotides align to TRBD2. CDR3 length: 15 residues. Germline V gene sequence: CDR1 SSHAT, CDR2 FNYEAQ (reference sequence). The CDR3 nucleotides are TGTGCTAGCAGCGCTGCTAGCGGGGGGGCCGAGACCCAGTACTTC. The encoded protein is CASSAASGGAETQYF. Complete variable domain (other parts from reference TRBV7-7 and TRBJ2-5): GAGVSQSPRYKVTKRGQDVTLRCDPISSHATLYWYQQALGQGPEFLTYFNYEAQPDKSGLPSDRFSAERPEGSISTLTIQRTEQRDSAMYRCASSAASGGAETQYFGPGTRLLVL.

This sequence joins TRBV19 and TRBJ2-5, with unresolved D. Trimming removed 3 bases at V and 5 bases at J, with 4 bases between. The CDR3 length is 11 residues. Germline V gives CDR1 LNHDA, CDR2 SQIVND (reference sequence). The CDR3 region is CASSISETQYF. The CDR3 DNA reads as TGTGCCAGTAGTATTTCGGAGACCCAGTACTTC.

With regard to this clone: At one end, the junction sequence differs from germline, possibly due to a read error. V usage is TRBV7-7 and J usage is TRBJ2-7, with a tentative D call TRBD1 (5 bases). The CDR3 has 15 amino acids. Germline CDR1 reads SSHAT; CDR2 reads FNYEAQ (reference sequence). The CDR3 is CASSVRADSSYEQYF. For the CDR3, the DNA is TGTGCTAGCAGCGTACGGGCCGACAGCTCCTACGAGCAGTACTTC.

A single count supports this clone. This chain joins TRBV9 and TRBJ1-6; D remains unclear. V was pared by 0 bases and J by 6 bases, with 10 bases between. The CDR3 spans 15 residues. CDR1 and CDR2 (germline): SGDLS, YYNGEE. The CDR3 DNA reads TGTGCCAGCAGCGTAGATCCGGGAAGTAATTCACCCCTCCACTTT. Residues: CASSVDPGSNSPLHF.

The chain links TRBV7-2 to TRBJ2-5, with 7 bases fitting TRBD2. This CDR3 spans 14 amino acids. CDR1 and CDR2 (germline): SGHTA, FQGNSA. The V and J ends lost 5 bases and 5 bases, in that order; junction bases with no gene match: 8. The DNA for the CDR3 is TGTGCCAGCAGCCCCGGACTAGAGGGCGAGACCCAGTACTTC. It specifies CASSPGLEGETQYF.

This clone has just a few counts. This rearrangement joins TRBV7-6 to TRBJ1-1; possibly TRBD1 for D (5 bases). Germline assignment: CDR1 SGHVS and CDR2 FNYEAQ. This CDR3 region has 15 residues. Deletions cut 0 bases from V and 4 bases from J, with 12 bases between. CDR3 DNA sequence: TGTGCCAGCAGCTTAGCGGGAGGGGATGTCACTGAAGCTTTCTTT. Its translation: CASSLAGGDVTEAFF.

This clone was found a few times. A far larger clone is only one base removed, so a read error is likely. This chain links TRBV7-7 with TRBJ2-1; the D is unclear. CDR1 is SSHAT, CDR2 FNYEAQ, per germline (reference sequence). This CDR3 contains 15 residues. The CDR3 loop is CASSLSLGGNNEQFF. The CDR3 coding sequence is TGTGCTAGCAGCTTATCCCTCGGCGGAAACAATGAGCAGTTCTTC. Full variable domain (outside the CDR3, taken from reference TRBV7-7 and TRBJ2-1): GAGVSQSPRYKVTKRGQDVTLRCDPISSHATLYWYQQALGQGPEFLTYFNYEAQPDKSGLPSDRFSAERPEGSISTLTIQRTEQRDSAMYRCASSLSLGGNNEQFFGPGTRLTVL.

The CDR3 reads CASTPLGQSNTGELFF. Here the CDR3 DNA reads TGCGCCAGCACCCCCTTAGGACAGTCGAACACCGGGGAGCTGTTTTTT. V usage is TRBV5-1 and J usage is TRBJ2-2, with a possible D match to TRBD1 (6 bases). V was shortened by 6 bases and J by 0 bases, with 15 bases between the two germline ends. The CDR3 is 16 residues long. Germline V lookup: CDR1 SGHRS, CDR2 YFSETQ.

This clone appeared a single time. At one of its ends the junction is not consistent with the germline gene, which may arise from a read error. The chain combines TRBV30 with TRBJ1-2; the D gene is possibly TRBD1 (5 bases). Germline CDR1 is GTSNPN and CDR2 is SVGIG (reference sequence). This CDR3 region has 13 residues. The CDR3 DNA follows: TGTGCCTGGAGTGTAAGGGGCCCTATCGGGGGAGGCTTC. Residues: CAWSVRGPIGGGF.

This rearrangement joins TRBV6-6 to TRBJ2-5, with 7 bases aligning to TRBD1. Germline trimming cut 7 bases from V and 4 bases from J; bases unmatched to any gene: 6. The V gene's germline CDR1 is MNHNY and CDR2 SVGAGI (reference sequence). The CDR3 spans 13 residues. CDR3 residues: CASTRTGGETQYF. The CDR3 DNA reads TGTGCCAGCACCCGGACAGGAGGAGAGACCCAGTACTTC.

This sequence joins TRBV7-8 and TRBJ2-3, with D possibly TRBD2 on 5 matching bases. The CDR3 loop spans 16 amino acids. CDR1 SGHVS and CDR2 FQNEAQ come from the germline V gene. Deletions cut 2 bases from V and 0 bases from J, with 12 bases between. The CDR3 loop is CASSLLLASSTDTQYF. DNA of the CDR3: TGTGCCAGCAGCTTACTCCTAGCCTCTAGCACAGATACGCAGTATTTT. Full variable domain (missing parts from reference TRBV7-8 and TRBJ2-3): GAGVSQSPRYKVAKRGQDVALRCDPISGHVSLFWYQQALGQGPEFLTYFQNEAQLDKSGLPSDRFFAERPEGSVSTLKIQRTQQEDSAVYLCASSLLLASSTDTQYFGPGTRLTVL.

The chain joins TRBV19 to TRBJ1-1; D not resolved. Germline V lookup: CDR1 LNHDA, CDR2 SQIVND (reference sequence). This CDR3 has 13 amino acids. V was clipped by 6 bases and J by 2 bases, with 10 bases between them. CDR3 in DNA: TGTGCCAGTAGAAAAGAGGCCAACACTGAAGCTTTCTTT. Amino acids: CASRKEANTEAFF.

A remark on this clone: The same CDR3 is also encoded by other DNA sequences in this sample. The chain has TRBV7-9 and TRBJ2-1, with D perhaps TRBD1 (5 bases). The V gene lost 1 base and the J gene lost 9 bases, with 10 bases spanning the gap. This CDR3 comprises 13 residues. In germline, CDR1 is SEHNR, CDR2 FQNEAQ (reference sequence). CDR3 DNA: TGTGCCAGCAGCTTAGGTCGAGACAGTGAGCAGTTCTTC. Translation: CASSLGRDSEQFF.

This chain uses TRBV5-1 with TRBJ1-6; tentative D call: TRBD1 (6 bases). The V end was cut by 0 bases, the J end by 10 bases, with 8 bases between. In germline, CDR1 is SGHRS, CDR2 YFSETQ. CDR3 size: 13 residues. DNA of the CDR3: TGCGCCAGCAGCTTGGCCAGGGGATCACCCCTCCACTTT. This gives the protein CASSLARGSPLHF. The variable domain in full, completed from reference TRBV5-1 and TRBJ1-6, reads KAGVTQTPRYLIKTRGQQVTLSCSPISGHRSVSWYQQTPGQGLQFLFEYFSETQRNKGNFPGRFSGRQFSNSRSEMNVSTLELGDSALYLCASSLARGSPLHFGNGTRLTVT.

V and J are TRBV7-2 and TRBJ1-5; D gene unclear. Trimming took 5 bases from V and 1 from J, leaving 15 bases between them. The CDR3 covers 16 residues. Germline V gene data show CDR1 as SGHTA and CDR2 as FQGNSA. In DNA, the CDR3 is TGTGCCAGCAGCCAATACGGGGTGGGGAGCAATCAGCCCCAGCATTTT. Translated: CASSQYGVGSNQPQHF.

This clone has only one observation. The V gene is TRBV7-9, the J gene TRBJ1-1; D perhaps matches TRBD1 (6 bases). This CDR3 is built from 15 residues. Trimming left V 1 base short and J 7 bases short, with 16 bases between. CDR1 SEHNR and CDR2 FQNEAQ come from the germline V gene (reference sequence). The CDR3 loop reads CASSLGSGGQSEAFF. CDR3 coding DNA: TGTGCCAGCAGCTTAGGCAGTGGGGGCCAGAGTGAAGCTTTCTTT. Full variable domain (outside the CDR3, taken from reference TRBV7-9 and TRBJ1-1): DTGVSQNPRHKITKRGQNVTFRCDPISEHNRLYWYRQTLGQGPEFLTYFQNEAQLEKSRLLSDRFSAERPKGSFSTLEIQRTEQGDSAMYLCASSLGSGGQSEAFFGQGTRLTVV.

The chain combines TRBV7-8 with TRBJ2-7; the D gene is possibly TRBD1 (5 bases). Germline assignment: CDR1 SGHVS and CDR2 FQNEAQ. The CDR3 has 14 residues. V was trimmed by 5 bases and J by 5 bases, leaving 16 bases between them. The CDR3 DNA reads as TGTGCCAGCAGCGCTTCACCGGAAGGGGACGAGCAGTACTTC. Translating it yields CASSASPEGDEQYF.

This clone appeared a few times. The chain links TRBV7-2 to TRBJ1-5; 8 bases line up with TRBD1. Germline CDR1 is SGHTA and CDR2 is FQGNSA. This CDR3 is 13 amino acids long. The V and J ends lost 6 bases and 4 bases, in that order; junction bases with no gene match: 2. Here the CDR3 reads CASRTGVNQPQHF. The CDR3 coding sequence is TGTGCCAGCAGGACAGGGGTTAATCAGCCCCAGCATTTT.

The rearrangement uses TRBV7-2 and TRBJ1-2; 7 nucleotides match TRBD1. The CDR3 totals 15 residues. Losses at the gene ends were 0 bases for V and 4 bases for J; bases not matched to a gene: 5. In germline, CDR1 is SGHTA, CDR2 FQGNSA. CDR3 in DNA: TGTGCCAGCAGCTTAGCGCAGGGGGTTGGCTATGGCTACACCTTC. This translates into CASSLAQGVGYGYTF.

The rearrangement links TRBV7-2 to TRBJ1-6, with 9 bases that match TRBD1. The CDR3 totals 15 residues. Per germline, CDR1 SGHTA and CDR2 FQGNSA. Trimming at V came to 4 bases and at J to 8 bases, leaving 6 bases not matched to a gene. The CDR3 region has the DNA TGTGCCAGCAGCTCCCGGGGACAGGGAGATTCACCCCTCCACTTT. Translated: CASSSRGQGDSPLHF.

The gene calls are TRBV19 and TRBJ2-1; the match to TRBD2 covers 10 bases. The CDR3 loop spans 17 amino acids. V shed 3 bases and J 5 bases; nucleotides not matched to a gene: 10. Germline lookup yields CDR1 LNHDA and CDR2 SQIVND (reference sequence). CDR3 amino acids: CASSIRAGGLAHNEQFF. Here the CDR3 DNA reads TGTGCCAGTAGTATTCGAGCGGGAGGGTTGGCCCACAATGAGCAGTTCTTC.

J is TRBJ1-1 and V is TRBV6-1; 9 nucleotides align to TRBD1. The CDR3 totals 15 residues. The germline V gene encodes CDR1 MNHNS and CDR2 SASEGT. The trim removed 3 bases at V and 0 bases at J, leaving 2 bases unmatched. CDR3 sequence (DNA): TGTGCCAGCAGTGATAGGACAGGGGTGAACACTGAAGCTTTCTTT. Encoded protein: CASSDRTGVNTEAFF.